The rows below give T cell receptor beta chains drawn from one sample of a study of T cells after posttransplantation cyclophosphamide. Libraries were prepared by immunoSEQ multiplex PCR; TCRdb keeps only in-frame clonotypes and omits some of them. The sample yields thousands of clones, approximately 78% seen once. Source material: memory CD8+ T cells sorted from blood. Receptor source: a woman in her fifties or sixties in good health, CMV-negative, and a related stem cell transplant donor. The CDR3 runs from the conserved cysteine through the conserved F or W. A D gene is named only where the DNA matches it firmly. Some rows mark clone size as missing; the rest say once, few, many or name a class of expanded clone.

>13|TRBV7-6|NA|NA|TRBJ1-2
CASSPTGLYGYTF
TGTGCCAGCAGCCCAACAGGGCTCTATGGCTACACCTTC
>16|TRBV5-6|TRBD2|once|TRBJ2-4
CASSLGTSGGWDIQYF
TGTGCCAGCAGCTTGGGGACTAGCGGTGGGTGGGACATTCAGTACTTC
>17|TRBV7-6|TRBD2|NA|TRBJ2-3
CASSLSLSGDRTDTQYF
TGTGCCAGCAGCCTGAGCCTTAGCGGGGACCGCACAGATACGCAGTATTTT
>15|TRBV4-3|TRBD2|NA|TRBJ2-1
CASSHRSGGYNEQFF
TGCGCCAGCAGCCACCGCTCGGGGGGCTACAATGAGCAGTTCTTC
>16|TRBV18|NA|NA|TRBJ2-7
CASSPYPSGGTYEQYF
TGTGCCAGCTCACCTTACCCCTCGGGCGGGACCTACGAGCAGTACTTC
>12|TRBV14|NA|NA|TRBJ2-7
CASSPHNYEQYF
TGTGCCAGCAGCCCCCACAATTACGAGCAGTACTTC
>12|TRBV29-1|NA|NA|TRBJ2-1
CSVEMRDNEQFF
TGCAGCGTTGAAATGCGGGACAATGAGCAGTTCTTC
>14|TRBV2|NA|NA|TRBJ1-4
CASSGGDPNEKLFF
TGTGCCAGCAGTGGAGGAGACCCTAATGAAAAACTGTTTTTT
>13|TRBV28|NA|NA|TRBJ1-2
CASSRGGPKGYTF
TGTGCCAGCAGCCGGGGGGGGCCCAAGGGCTACACCTTC
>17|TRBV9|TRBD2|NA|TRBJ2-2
CASSEPSSGPNTGELFF
TGTGCCAGCAGCGAACCTTCTAGCGGGCCTAACACCGGGGAGCTGTTTTTT
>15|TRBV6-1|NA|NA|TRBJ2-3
CASSEWLRSTDTQYF
TGTGCCAGCAGTGAGTGGCTGAGGTCCACAGATACGCAGTATTTT
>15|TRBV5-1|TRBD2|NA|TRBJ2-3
CASSPRGGEADTQYF
TGCGCCAGCAGCCCGCGGGGGGGCGAGGCAGATACGCAGTATTTT
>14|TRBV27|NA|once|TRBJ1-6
CASRGGGWNSPLHF
TGTGCCAGCAGAGGGGGGGGGTGGAATTCACCCCTCCACTTT
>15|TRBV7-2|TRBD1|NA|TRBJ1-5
CASSGTGSGDQPQHF
TGTGCCAGCAGCGGGACAGGGTCGGGGGATCAGCCCCAGCATTTT
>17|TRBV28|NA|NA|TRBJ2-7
CASSLSSNRRLIDEQYF
TGTGCCAGCAGTTTGTCGTCGAATAGGAGGCTTATCGACGAGCAGTACTTC
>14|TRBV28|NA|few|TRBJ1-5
CASSLAPRNQPQHF
TGTGCCAGCAGTTTGGCCCCTAGGAATCAGCCCCAGCATTTT
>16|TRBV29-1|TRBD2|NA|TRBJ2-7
CSVEDQGTSGSYEQYF
TGCAGCGTTGAAGATCAGGGAACTAGCGGGTCCTACGAGCAGTACTTC
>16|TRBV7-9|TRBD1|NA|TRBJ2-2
CASSRPGQENTGELFF
TGTGCCAGCAGCCGCCCGGGACAGGAGAACACCGGGGAGCTGTTTTTT
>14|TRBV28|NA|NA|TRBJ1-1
CASSFPGLNTEAFF
TGTGCCAGCAGTTTCCCCGGGTTGAACACTGAAGCTTTCTTT
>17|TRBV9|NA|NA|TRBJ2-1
CASSPHIAVPKGHEQFF
TGTGCCAGCAGCCCCCACATAGCGGTTCCGAAGGGGCATGAGCAGTTCTTC
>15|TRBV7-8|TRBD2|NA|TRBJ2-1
CASGVIAGGYNEQFF
TGTGCCAGCGGGGTGATAGCGGGAGGCTACAATGAGCAGTTCTTC
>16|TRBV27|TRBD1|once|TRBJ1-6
CASSQGQGTYNSPLHF
TGTGCCAGCAGTCAAGGACAGGGAACCTATAATTCACCCCTCCACTTT
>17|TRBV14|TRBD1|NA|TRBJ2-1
CASSQDRTGRTYNEQFF
TGTGCCAGCAGCCAAGATAGGACAGGCCGCACCTACAATGAGCAGTTCTTC
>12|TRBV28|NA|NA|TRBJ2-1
CASSLRRNEQFF
TGTGCCAGCAGTTTACGGCGGAATGAGCAGTTCTTC
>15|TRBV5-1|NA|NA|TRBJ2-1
CASSLEKGVGNEQFF
TGCGCCAGCAGCTTGGAGAAGGGAGTGGGGAATGAGCAGTTCTTC
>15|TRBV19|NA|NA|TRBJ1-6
CASSNPGQGVLALHF
TGTGCCAGTAGTAATCCGGGACAAGGAGTTTTGGCCCTCCACTTT
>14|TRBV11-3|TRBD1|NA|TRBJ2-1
CASSYTGGYNEQFF
TGTGCCAGCAGCTATACAGGGGGATACAATGAGCAGTTCTTC
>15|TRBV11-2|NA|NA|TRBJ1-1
CASSPLVGGDTEAFF
TGTGCCAGCAGCCCGCTTGTGGGGGGTGACACTGAAGCTTTCTTT
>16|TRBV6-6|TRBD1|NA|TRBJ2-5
CASSPDREEVSETQYF
TGTGCCAGCAGCCCGGACAGGGAAGAAGTGTCAGAGACCCAGTACTTC
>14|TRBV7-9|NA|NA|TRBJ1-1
CASSGGGVNTEAFF
TGTGCCAGCAGCGGGGGGGGAGTCAACACTGAAGCTTTCTTT
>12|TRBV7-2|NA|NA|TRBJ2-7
CASSYGGGEQYF
TGTGCCAGCAGCTACGGGGGTGGTGAGCAGTACTTC
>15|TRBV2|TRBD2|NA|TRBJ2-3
CASSGEGWSTDTQYF
TGTGCCAGCAGTGGGGAGGGATGGAGCACAGATACGCAGTATTTT
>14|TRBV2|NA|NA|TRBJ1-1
CAIRAGAVRTEAFF
TGTGCCATCCGAGCAGGGGCAGTTAGGACTGAAGCTTTCTTT
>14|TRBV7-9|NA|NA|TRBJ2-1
CASSLGSGFDEQFF
TGTGCCAGCAGCTTGGGTAGCGGCTTCGATGAGCAGTTCTTC
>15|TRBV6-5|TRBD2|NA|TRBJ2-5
CASSYYGGGEETQYF
TGTGCCAGCAGTTACTATGGGGGAGGGGAAGAGACCCAGTACTTC
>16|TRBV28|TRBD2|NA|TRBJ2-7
CASSPSGGALSYEQYF
TGTGCCAGCAGTCCCTCGGGGGGGGCCCTTTCCTACGAGCAGTACTTC
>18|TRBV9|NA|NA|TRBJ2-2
CASSSNPGTTYNTGELFF
TGTGCCAGCAGCTCCAACCCCGGGACAACATACAACACCGGGGAGCTGTTTTTT
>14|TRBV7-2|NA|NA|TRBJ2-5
CASSLGLGAETQYF
TGTGCCAGCAGCTTGGGTTTAGGGGCGGAGACCCAGTACTTC
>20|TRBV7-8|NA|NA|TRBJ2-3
CASSLVGGTSTEITTDTQYF
TGTGCCAGCAGCTTAGTTGGAGGGACCTCGACAGAAATTACCACAGATACGCAGTATTTT
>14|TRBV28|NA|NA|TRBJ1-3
CASRGGSSGNTIYF
TGTGCCAGCAGGGGGGGGAGCTCTGGAAACACCATATATTTT
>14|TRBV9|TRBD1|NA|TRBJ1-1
CASSSGQGRAEAFF
TGTGCCAGCAGCTCCGGACAGGGGAGGGCTGAAGCTTTCTTT
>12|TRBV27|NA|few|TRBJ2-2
CASSLAGRELFF
TGTGCCAGCAGTTTAGCGGGCCGGGAGCTGTTTTTT
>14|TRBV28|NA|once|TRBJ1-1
CASSSDSPNTEAFF
TGTGCCAGCAGTTCGGACAGCCCCAACACTGAAGCTTTCTTT
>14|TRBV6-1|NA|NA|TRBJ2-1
CASRVDSSYNEQFF
TGTGCCAGCAGAGTGGACAGCTCCTACAATGAGCAGTTCTTC
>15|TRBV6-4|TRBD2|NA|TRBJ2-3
CASSDSAGESDTQYF
TGTGCCAGCAGTGACTCAGCGGGAGAATCAGATACGCAGTATTTT
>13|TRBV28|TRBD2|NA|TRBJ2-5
CASSQWGGETQYF
TGTGCCAGCAGCCAATGGGGGGGAGAGACCCAGTACTTC
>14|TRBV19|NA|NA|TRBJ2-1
CASSMRSGYNEQFF
TGTGCCAGTAGTATGCGGAGCGGGTACAATGAGCAGTTCTTC
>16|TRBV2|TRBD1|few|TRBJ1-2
CASSESRTGGRYGYTF
TGTGCCAGCAGTGAAAGTCGGACAGGGGGGCGCTATGGCTACACCTTC
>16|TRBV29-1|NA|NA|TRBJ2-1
CSVEGLRTLAYNEQFF
TGCAGCGTTGAAGGTTTAAGAACACTAGCCTACAATGAGCAGTTCTTC
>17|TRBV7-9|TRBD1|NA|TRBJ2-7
CASSSGQGLVVPYEQYF
TGTGCCAGCAGCTCGGGACAGGGTTTAGTCGTCCCCTACGAGCAGTACTTC
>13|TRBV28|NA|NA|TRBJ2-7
CASSPGHPGEQYF
TGTGCCAGCAGCCCGGGACACCCTGGGGAGCAGTACTTC
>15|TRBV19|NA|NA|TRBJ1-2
CASSMFSGVGYGYTF
TGTGCCAGTAGTATGTTTTCGGGGGTAGGCTATGGCTACACCTTC
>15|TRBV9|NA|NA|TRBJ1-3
CASSGTGNSGNTIYF
TGTGCCAGCAGCGGAACAGGGAACTCTGGAAACACCATATATTTT
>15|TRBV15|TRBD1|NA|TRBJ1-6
CATGDRESYNSPLHF
TGTGCCACCGGAGACAGGGAGTCCTATAATTCACCCCTCCACTTT
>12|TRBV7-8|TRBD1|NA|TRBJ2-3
CASKTGTDTQYF
TGTGCCAGTAAGACAGGGACGGATACGCAGTATTTT
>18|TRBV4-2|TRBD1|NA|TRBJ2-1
CASSHPGTAESSYNEQFF
TGTGCCAGCAGCCACCCCGGGACAGCCGAGAGCTCCTACAATGAGCAGTTCTTC
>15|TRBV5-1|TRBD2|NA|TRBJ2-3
CASNMAGVFTDTQYF
TGCGCCAGCAACATGGCGGGGGTTTTCACAGATACGCAGTATTTT
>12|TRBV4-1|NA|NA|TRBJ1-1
CASSPGSGEAFF
TGCGCCAGCAGCCCGGGGTCCGGTGAAGCTTTCTTT
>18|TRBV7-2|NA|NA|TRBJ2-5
CASSLEGAAVYVTETQYF
TGTGCCAGCAGCTTAGAAGGAGCGGCAGTCTACGTTACAGAGACCCAGTACTTC